This TCR beta chain emerged from a study of T-cell memory formation after mild COVID-19. General study points: The second-wave clones peaking on day 37 were not confirmed as SARS-CoV-2-specific. Later expanders leaned toward CD4+, whereas clones contracting from day 15 to 85 were balanced CD4/CD8.

A single record per CDR3 protein comes from TCRdb applying MiXCR to the 5' RACE reads. The sample has hundreds of thousands of distinct CDR3 sequences; about 19% are singletons. This clonotype was counted only a few times. Its matching antigen is unknown. The CDR3 covers 14 residues. The ends were cut back, 7 bases at V and 2 bases at J, with 14 bases in the middle. The V gene's germline CDR1 is ENHRY and CDR2 SYGVKD. The receptor was derived from an adult woman who had mild COVID-19 (a few samples of this study predate the infection). Cell type and time point are not known. The material sequenced was PBMCs or a T cell subset sorted from them (not recorded which). This chain links TRBV10-3 with TRBJ1-1; no clear D. The CDR3 region has the DNA TGTGCCATCAAAGGACCCTCATCAAACACTGAAGCTTTCTTT. This encodes CAIKGPSSNTEAFF.